This T cell receptor beta chain was sequenced for a study of tumor and adjacent non-tumor tissue in lung cancer. The overall study: Patients were aged about 31 to 85, roughly 9 men and roughly 5 women, stage I to III. Points from the study as a whole: Top 100 clones took a larger repertoire share in normal lung.

V shed 4 bases and J shed 2 bases, with 14 bases lying between them. The CDR3 has 14 amino acids. Germline V gene sequence: CDR1 DFQATT, CDR2 SNEGSKA (reference sequence). RNA was extracted from bulk tissue without any cell sorting. As regards this clonotype: Its target is unknown.

TCRbeta libraries were built with three rounds of nested PCR, modified from ARM-PCR. TCRdb reprocessed the multiplex PCR reads via MiXCR and lists one record per CDR3 protein. The sample has about 200,000 distinct CDR3 sequences, about two thirds seen once; the top ten hold almost 25%. This clonotype originated in a man between 60 and 70 years old with non-small cell lung cancer. V usage is TRBV20-1 and J usage is TRBJ2-5; tentative D call: TRBD2 (5 bases). Sequenced sample: lung tumor tissue. This chain's CDR3 is CSANPQREQETQYF. The DNA of the CDR3 is TGCAGTGCTAACCCACAGAGGGAGCAAGAGACCCAGTACTTC.